This T cell receptor (beta chain) originates from a study of T-cell reconstitution after alpha-beta-depleted transplantation in children. The table lists this clonotype with a few counts. What it recognizes is unknown. Library preparation (for TCRbeta) was performed with unique molecular identifiers. A single record per CDR3 protein comes from TCRdb applying MiXCR to the PCR reads. Of 600,000 or so distinct CDR3 sequences in the sample, about 21% are singletons; the top ten hold roughly 14%. Unmatched junction bases numbered 7, after V lost 6 bases and J lost 5 bases. Germline V gene sequence: CDR1 DFQATT, CDR2 SNEGSKA (reference sequence). This CDR3 contains 13 residues. Study-wide points: The high TCRbeta diversity at day 60 in some patients came from surviving recipient T cells and thymic progenitors. At around two months after transplant, the alpha-beta T cells were reportedly derived from several hundred expanded clones that came from non-depleted graft cells. Most T-cell counts and diversity one year after the transplant came from T cells that were newly produced.

The input for sequencing was PBMCs, mostly from graft donor cells, taken 360 days after TCRalphabeta/CD19-depleted stem cell transplant. V and J are TRBV20-1 and TRBJ2-3, with TRBD2 identical over 8 bases. This sequence was found in a boy less than two years old who had a stem cell transplant for acute myeloid leukemia, so the T cells may come from the graft donor. The CDR3 here is CSAGGGARDTQYF. The CDR3 DNA sequence: TGCAGTGCCGGGGGGGGGGCAAGAGATACGCAGTATTTT.